Listed below are T cell receptor beta chains from one sample, sequenced in a study of blood T cell repertoires in COVID-19. The method was immunoSEQ multiplex PCR; TCRdb's version includes in-frame clones alone and lacks a portion of them. Among some 100,000 clones listed, around four fifths were seen once. Sequencing was carried out using peripheral blood. Source of these receptors: a human donor in a cohort sampled during active COVID-19. Both conserved end residues are part of each CDR3. D genes are given only for firm matches. For some rows the clone size is stated as once, few or many, or as a class when expanded; others skip it.

DNA: TGCGCCAGCAGCGACCTTACAGGGGCAACTAATGAAAAACTGTTTTTT
CDR3: CASSDLTGATNEKLFF
J: TRBJ1-4
V: TRBV5-1
D: TRBD1
size: NA

DNA: TGTGCCAGCAGGGTCAGGAACACCGGGGAGCTGTTTTTT
CDR3: CASRVRNTGELFF
J: TRBJ2-2
V: TRBV6-6
D: NA
size: NA

DNA: TGCGCCAGCAGCATGACAGGGGGTTACACTGAAGCTTTCTTT
CDR3: CASSMTGGYTEAFF
J: TRBJ1-1
V: TRBV5-1
D: TRBD1
size: NA

DNA: TGTGCCAGCAGCTTAAGAGCGGAGGGAGGGAGGAATGAGCAGTTCTTC
CDR3: CASSLRAEGGRNEQFF
J: TRBJ2-1
V: TRBV7-9
D: TRBD2
size: NA

DNA: TGTGCCAGCTCCGGGGACTTTAATGAGCAGTACTTC
CDR3: CASSGDFNEQYF
J: TRBJ2-7
V: TRBV18
D: NA
size: once

DNA: TGTGCCAGCAGTTCTTCTAATGAAAAACTGTTTTTT
CDR3: CASSSSNEKLFF
J: TRBJ1-4
V: TRBV28
D: NA
size: NA

DNA: TGTGCCAGCAGTGAATCCCAGGGAATCCTGTCTGAAGCTTTCTTT
CDR3: CASSESQGILSEAFF
J: TRBJ1-1
V: TRBV25-1
D: NA
size: once

DNA: TGTGCCAGTAGTATAGGTCGGGAGGGCGCAGATACGCAGTATTTT
CDR3: CASSIGREGADTQYF
J: TRBJ2-3
V: TRBV19
D: TRBD2
size: once

DNA: TGTGCCAGCAGACCCACGACCGGGACAGCCATGAGCAATCAGCCCCAGCATTTT
CDR3: CASRPTTGTAMSNQPQHF
J: TRBJ1-5
V: TRBV27
D: TRBD1
size: few

DNA: TGTGCCAGCAGTCGACAGGGGGTAAATGAAAAACTGTTTTTT
CDR3: CASSRQGVNEKLFF
J: TRBJ1-4
V: TRBV2
D: TRBD1
size: NA

DNA: TGCGCCAGCAGCGCCGGGACAGTCGATGGAAAACTGTTTTTT
CDR3: CASSAGTVDGKLFF
J: TRBJ1-4
V: TRBV5-1
D: TRBD1
size: NA